These 20 T cell receptor beta chains were all obtained from the same sample, sequenced in a study of Tregs in tolerant kidney transplant recipients. Profiled with immunoSEQ multiplex PCR; TCRdb holds only in-frame clones, not every one. The top ten clones hold roughly 5% of a sample with about 88,000 clones, approximately 90% of them seen once. The material sequenced was CD8+ T cells from blood. All receptors derive from a human donor in good health.

The J gene is TRBJ2-2, the V gene TRBV14; 7 bases are shared with TRBD1. The CDR3 has 15 amino acids. Trimming took 2 bases from V and 5 from J; bases not matched to a gene: 5. The germline CDR1 and CDR2 sequences are SGHDN and FVKESK. CDR3 loop: CASSQLGTATGELFF. The CDR3 DNA reads as TGTGCCAGCAGCCAATTAGGGACAGCGACCGGGGAGCTGTTTTTT.

The chain uses TRBV10-2 and TRBJ1-5, with 7 bases that match TRBD1. Germline V gives CDR1 WSHSY, CDR2 SAAADI. The length of the CDR3 is 18 residues. Trimming took 5 bases from V and 2 from J; bases not matched to a gene: 15. The CDR3 sequence: CASSHETTGVWGNQPQHF. The CDR3, as DNA: TGCGCCAGCAGTCATGAAACTACAGGGGTCTGGGGCAATCAGCCCCAGCATTTT.

J is TRBJ2-7 and V is TRBV4-1; 11 nucleotides align to TRBD1. CDR1 is MGHRA, CDR2 YSYEKL, per germline. CDR3 length: 16 amino acids. V shed 3 bases, J shed 6 bases, and the junction held 10 bases outside the gene matches. This CDR3 reads CASSQGLWTGGSEQYF. The CDR3 DNA sequence: TGCGCCAGCAGCCAGGGACTCTGGACAGGGGGCAGCGAGCAGTACTTC.

J is TRBJ1-1 and V is TRBV13; D unresolved. Trimming cost V 5 bases and J 0 bases, with 13 bases left between them. The CDR3 contains 15 residues. Per the germline V gene, CDR1 is PRHDT and CDR2 is FYEKMQ (reference sequence). For the CDR3, the DNA is TGTGCCAGCAGCCCCCGCTACGACTTGAACACTGAAGCTTTCTTT. It yields the protein CASSPRYDLNTEAFF.

The chain joins TRBV7-9 to TRBJ1-2; maybe TRBD1 (5 bases). The length of the CDR3 is 13 residues. CDR1 is SEHNR, CDR2 FQNEAQ, per germline (reference sequence). V lost 3 bases and J lost 4, with 9 bases in between. The CDR3 here is CASSFEGFYGYTF. CDR3 coding DNA: TGTGCCAGCAGCTTCGAGGGGTTCTATGGCTACACCTTC.

The V call is TRBV7-8, the J call TRBJ2-7; perhaps D is TRBD1 or TRBD2 (5 bases each). Germline V CDR1 and CDR2: SGHVS, FQNEAQ. V gave up 4 bases and J gave up 7 bases, with 14 bases separating them. The CDR3 covers 13 residues. CDR3 nucleotides: TGTGCCAGCAGCTCGGGACCCACGGGGGAGCAGTACTTC. It codes for CASSSGPTGEQYF.

The CDR3 DNA follows: TGCAGCGTTGTTCCGGGACAAACCTACGAGCAGTACTTC. Protein sequence: CSVVPGQTYEQYF. This chain uses TRBV29-1 with TRBJ2-7; D is possibly TRBD1 (6 bases). The germline V gene has CDR1 SQVTM and CDR2 ANQGSEA. Trimming removed 4 bases at V and 2 bases at J, with 12 bases between. The CDR3 spans 13 residues.

J is TRBJ1-2 and V is TRBV9, with TRBD1 identical over 10 bases. CDR1 and CDR2 from the germline V gene are SGDLS and YYNGEE. The CDR3 totals 17 residues. J was trimmed by 0 bases and V by 3 bases; bases with no gene match: 8. CDR3 sequence (DNA): TGTGCCAGCAGCGCCGGGACAGGGGTTAACGCTAACTATGGCTACACCTTC. Encoded protein: CASSAGTGVNANYGYTF.

The chain carries TRBV5-1 and TRBJ1-2; no firm D call. The V end lost 0 bases, the J end lost 1 base, and 7 bases lay between the germline ends. Per germline, CDR1 SGHRS and CDR2 YFSETQ. The CDR3 consists of 14 residues. This CDR3 reads CASSLANSNYGYTF. CDR3 coding DNA: TGCGCCAGCAGCTTGGCGAACAGTAACTATGGCTACACCTTC.

The gene calls are TRBV30 and TRBJ2-2; the D is unclear. The CDR3 length is 13 residues. Between the trimmed V and J ends, which lost 4 bases and 2 bases, there was a span of 8 bases. Germline values: CDR1 GTSNPN, CDR2 SVGIG (reference sequence). The CDR3 spells CAWNEVNTGELFF. The CDR3 DNA sequence: TGTGCCTGGAATGAGGTCAACACCGGGGAGCTGTTTTTT.

The chain links TRBV28 to TRBJ1-1; no reliable D call. Germline values: CDR1 MDHEN, CDR2 SYDVKM. The CDR3 runs 15 residues. Trimming shortened V by 2 bases and J by 1 base, and 11 bases separated the two germline ends. Here the CDR3 reads CASSLKFNSNTEAFF. The CDR3 nucleotides are TGTGCCAGCAGTTTAAAGTTCAACTCGAACACTGAAGCTTTCTTT.

The chain employs TRBV7-6 and TRBJ1-2; D call uncertain. Germline V gives CDR1 SGHVS, CDR2 FNYEAQ. Trimming stripped 1 base from V and 6 bases from J, with 12 bases between. This CDR3 region has 14 residues. The CDR3 spells CASSLEWGGHGYTF. As DNA, the CDR3 is TGTGCCAGCAGCTTAGAGTGGGGAGGACATGGCTACACCTTC.

This chain links TRBV6-5 with TRBJ1-1; D is possibly TRBD1 (5 bases). V was pared by 6 bases and J by 1 base, with 12 bases between. Germline V gene data show CDR1 as MNHEY and CDR2 as SVGAGI. This CDR3 comprises 14 residues. The CDR3 bases are TGTGCCAGCAGCTGGGGCCAGGCGAACACTGAAGCTTTCTTT. Residues: CASSWGQANTEAFF.

The genes are TRBV6-1 and TRBJ2-1; 9 nucleotides align to TRBD2. The CDR3 totals 19 residues. CDR1 is MNHNS, CDR2 SASEGT, per germline. V lost 1 base, J lost 0 bases, and 10 bases stayed unmatched. CDR3 in DNA: TGTGCCAGCAGTGAAGGGGTAGCGGGGGTTGTGATCTCCTACAATGAGCAGTTCTTC. It specifies CASSEGVAGVVISYNEQFF.

The CDR3 DNA sequence: TGTGCCAGCAGCTTAGGGGCTAGCGGGAGGACTAGCTCCTACAATGAGCAGTTCTTC. As protein: CASSLGASGRTSSYNEQFF. The rearrangement joins TRBV7-9 to TRBJ2-1; 11 bases line up with TRBD2. Germline V CDR1 and CDR2: SEHNR, FQNEAQ (reference sequence). The CDR3 has 19 amino acids. V shed 1 base, J shed 0 bases, and the junction held 8 bases outside the gene matches. Based on the CDR3 plus reference TRBV7-9 and TRBJ2-1, the full variable domain is DTGVSQNPRHKITKRGQNVTFRCDPISEHNRLYWYRQTLGQGPEFLTYFQNEAQLEKSRLLSDRFSAERPKGSFSTLEIQRTEQGDSAMYLCASSLGASGRTSSYNEQFFGPGTRLTVL.

This rearrangement joins TRBV2 to TRBJ2-3, with 10 positions matching TRBD2. The CDR3 spans 15 residues. The germline V gene encodes CDR1 SNHLY and CDR2 FYNNEI. After removal of 6 bases from V and 4 bases from J, the junction contained 7 bases not matched to a gene. The CDR3 DNA reads as TGTGCCAGCAGGGTCCTAGCGGGAGAGCCAGATACGCAGTATTTT. As protein: CASRVLAGEPDTQYF.

The chain carries TRBV10-2 and TRBJ2-7, with D maybe TRBD1 (6 bases). Germline V gene data show CDR1 as WSHSY and CDR2 as SAAADI. This CDR3 has 15 residues. Trimming left V 8 bases short and J 0 bases short, with 17 bases between. CDR3 nucleotides: TGCGCCAGCCGCGCGACTGACAGGCACTCCTACGAGCAGTACTTC. It is translated as CASRATDRHSYEQYF.

The J gene is TRBJ1-6, the V gene TRBV19; tentative D call: TRBD1 (5 bases). V was clipped by 7 bases and J by 7 bases, with 11 bases between them. This CDR3 contains 13 residues. Germline V CDR1 and CDR2: LNHDA, SQIVND (reference sequence). CDR3 in amino acids: CASTGRANSPLHF. As DNA, the CDR3 is TGTGCCAGTACTGGCAGGGCAAATTCACCCCTCCACTTT.

This chain links TRBV5-4 with TRBJ2-3; 10 bases line up with TRBD1. J lost 6 bases, V lost 4 bases, and 8 bases had no gene match. The CDR3 contains 15 residues. The V gene's germline CDR1 is SGHNT and CDR2 YYREEE (reference sequence). For the CDR3, the DNA is TGTGCCAGCAGCCCAGGGACAGGGGTTTGGGATACGCAGTATTTT. Its protein product is CASSPGTGVWDTQYF. Full variable domain (rest looked up from reference TRBV5-4 and TRBJ2-3): ETGVTQSPTHLIKTRGQQVTLRCSSQSGHNTVSWYQQALGQGPQFIFQYYREEENGRGNFPPRFSGLQFPNYSSELNVNALELDDSALYLCASSPGTGVWDTQYFGPGTRLTVL.

This clone has only one observation. The chain has TRBV27 and TRBJ2-7, with 7 bases matching TRBD2. The CDR3 length is 17 residues. Germline loops: CDR1 MNHEY, CDR2 SMNVEV (reference sequence). The ends lost 6 bases at V and 1 base at J; junction bases unmatched: 15. CDR3: CASSSSLGEAGSYEQYF. Here the CDR3 DNA reads TGTGCCAGCAGCTCATCGCTGGGAGAAGCGGGATCCTACGAGCAGTACTTC.